The present TCR beta chain was sequenced within a study of regulatory T cells in long-lasting Graves disease. The time point denotes: newly diagnosed GD, antithyroid drugs for less than 3 months. RNA isolated from PBMCs was used to make the TCR library. Through Arm-PCR of CDR3 regions and iRepertoire HTBI primers, TCR beta libraries were built. TCRdb called the multiplex PCR reads again in MiXCR, with one record for every CDR3 protein. The data contain around 240,000 distinct CDR3 sequences, around 18% of them singletons. V lost 5 bases and J 1 base, leaving 11 bases between the germline ends. CDR3 size: 14 residues. Germline V gene lookup returns CDR1 PRHDT and CDR2 FYEKMQ (reference sequence). This clonotype was recorded at least ten times. These data also featured in a second study, about T cells in Graves' hyperthyroidism and ophthalmopathy. That work contributes: Researchers report that a 13 V-J model separated ophthalmopathy from stable hyperthyroidism.

The source was peripheral blood mononuclear cells (PBMCs), collected at new diagnosis, from a patient treated with antithyroid drugs. This sequence was found in a woman aged 25 to 39 with Graves disease. The chain combines TRBV13 with TRBJ1-1; D unresolved. The CDR3 region has the DNA TGTGCCAGCAGCCCCGGGATGACGAACACTGAAGCTTTCTTT. Translation: CASSPGMTNTEAFF.